These 21 T cell receptor beta chains were all obtained from the same sample, sequenced in a study of T cells in localized non-small cell lung cancer (dated by TCRdb to about 2020). The library was obtained by the immunoSEQ multiplex PCR assay. Entries here come from immuneACCESS through TCRdb and include only in-frame sequences with V and J called. Some clones fail to appear in such tables; in the studies checked, an unresolved V gene covers under half of the shortfall, and the cause of the remainder is unknown. The table for this sample lists about 2,000 clones; about a fifth of them were counted only once. 15% to 20% of the sample is in the top ten clones. Sequenced material: lung tumor tissue, taken before any cancer treatment. The receptors here all came from a male donor aged 60 or over with stage II lung adenocarcinoma.

This clone has only a few counts. J is TRBJ2-5 and V is TRBV6-8; D tentatively reads TRBD1 or TRBD2 (5 bases each). The CDR3 length is 16 residues. Germline CDR1 reads MNHGY; CDR2 reads SAAAGT. The V end lost 5 bases, the J end lost 3 bases, and 19 bases lay between the germline ends. The CDR3 bases are TGTGCCAGCAGTCTCCTCCGGGTGGGACCGGAAGAGACCCAGTACTTC. The encoded protein is CASSLLRVGPEETQYF.

Judged by abundance, this clone is medium-sized (0.01 to 0.1%). The V call is TRBV6-8, the J call TRBJ2-5; tentatively, D is TRBD2 (7 bases). CDR1 and CDR2 from the germline V gene are MNHGY and SAAAGT. Trimming took off 7 bases at V and 5 bases at J, with 14 bases between the two ends. The CDR3 is 13 residues long. In DNA form, the CDR3 reads TGTGCCAGCACCAGGGGACTACTCGAGACCCAGTACTTC. It yields the protein CASTRGLLETQYF.

Judged by abundance, this clone is medium-sized. The junction departs from the called germline gene at one end, perhaps through a read error. The V and J genes are TRBV6-8 and TRBJ1-5; 8 positions agree with TRBD1. The germline V gene encodes CDR1 MNHGY and CDR2 SAAAGT. There are 14 residues in the CDR3. The CDR3 region has the DNA TGTGCCATCAGTGGGGGACAGGGCAATCAGCCCCAGCATTTT. This codes for CAISGGQGNQPQHF.

This clone is classed as large. This sequence joins TRBV11-3 and TRBJ1-1; tentatively, D is TRBD1 (6 bases). CDR1 is SGHNT, CDR2 YENEEA, per germline. The CDR3 totals 15 residues. Trimming took 1 base from V and 6 from J, leaving 15 bases between them. The CDR3 loop is CASSLGGPGAAEAFF. DNA for the CDR3: TGTGCCAGCAGCTTAGGAGGCCCAGGGGCGGCTGAAGCTTTCTTT.

The chain is built from TRBV9 and TRBJ2-6; D is ambiguous. CDR1 SGDLS and CDR2 YYNGEE come from the germline V gene. The CDR3 spans 15 residues. Trimming removed 0 bases at V and 4 bases at J, with 8 bases between. The chain's CDR3 is CASSVVSTGANVLTF. In nucleotides, the CDR3 is TGTGCCAGCAGCGTAGTTTCAACAGGGGCCAACGTCCTGACTTTC.

This clone was seen more than once but under ten times. CDR3 in amino acids: CASSIRLAGYNEQFF. DNA for the CDR3: TGTGCCAGCAGCATTCGACTAGCGGGGTACAATGAGCAGTTCTTC. The chain combines TRBV9 with TRBJ2-1; TRBD2 aligns across 11 bases. CDR1 SGDLS and CDR2 YYNGEE come from the germline V gene. The J segment lost 4 bases and the V segment lost 4 bases, leaving 4 bases of the junction unmatched. The CDR3 covers 15 residues.

The chain couples TRBV30 to TRBJ2-5; D remains unclear. The CDR3 has 12 amino acids. The V end was cut by 4 bases, the J end by 5 bases, with 11 bases between. CDR1 and CDR2 from the germline V gene are GTSNPN and SVGIG (reference sequence). CDR3 region: CAWNRGKETQYF. For the CDR3, the DNA is TGTGCCTGGAATCGAGGCAAGGAGACCCAGTACTTC.

By proportion, this clone is medium-sized. V gene TRBV9 combines with J gene TRBJ1-5; D gene unclear. This CDR3 contains 14 residues. Trimming shortened V by 0 bases and J by 2 bases, and 6 bases separated the two germline ends. Per the germline V gene, CDR1 is SGDLS and CDR2 is YYNGEE. The CDR3 reads CASSVDTGNQPQHF. The CDR3 coding sequence is TGTGCCAGCAGCGTAGATACAGGCAATCAGCCCCAGCATTTT.

J is TRBJ2-2 and V is TRBV5-1; 8 nucleotides match TRBD1. The CDR3 spans 15 residues. Germline V gives CDR1 SGHRS, CDR2 YFSETQ. V was pared by 5 bases and J by 1 base, with 4 bases of the junction left unmatched. Here the CDR3 reads CASSRQGLNTGELFF. CDR3 nucleotide sequence: TGCGCCAGCAGTAGACAGGGGCTGAACACCGGGGAGCTGTTTTTT.

CDR3 sequence: CASSLGAENTGELFF. CDR3 nucleotide sequence: TGCGCCAGCAGCTTGGGCGCGGAGAACACCGGGGAGCTGTTTTTT. The chain joins TRBV5-1 to TRBJ2-2; no clear D gene. The CDR3 contains 15 residues. Germline V CDR1 and CDR2: SGHRS, YFSETQ. V was shortened by 0 bases and J by 1 base, with 7 bases between the two germline ends.

This clone is termed medium-sized. V and J are TRBV6-8 and TRBJ2-7, with 7 bases fitting TRBD1. CDR3 length: 13 amino acids. V was clipped by 8 bases and J by 2 bases; unmatched bases: 6. Germline V gene data show CDR1 as MNHGY and CDR2 as SAAAGT. The CDR3 reads CASFSDRAYEQYF. The CDR3 DNA is TGTGCCAGCTTCTCCGACAGGGCCTACGAGCAGTACTTC.

The chain combines TRBV29-1 with TRBJ2-3; TRBD2 aligns across 9 bases. With 4 bases clipped from V and 5 bases from J, the junction kept 4 bases outside the gene matches. Germline CDR1 reads SQVTM; CDR2 reads ANQGSEA. The CDR3 has 13 amino acids. CDR3 in DNA: TGCAGCGTTGGCGGGAGGGCCAAAGATACGCAGTATTTT. This sequence encodes CSVGGRAKDTQYF.

Within the sample, this clone is large. This chain links TRBV19 with TRBJ1-1, with D uncertain. Trimming took 2 bases from V and 2 from J, leaving 6 bases between them. Germline CDR1 LNHDA, CDR2 SQIVND (reference sequence). The CDR3 sequence is 13 residues long. CDR3 DNA: TGTGCCAGTAGTATAAGGGCTAACACTGAAGCTTTCTTT. It translates to CASSIRANTEAFF.

This clone ranks as large. The rearrangement links TRBV18 to TRBJ1-2; 10 positions agree with TRBD1. Germline CDR1 KGHSH, CDR2 LQKENI. V shed 3 bases and J 4 bases; nucleotides not matched to a gene: 2. The CDR3 runs to 14 residues. Here the CDR3 reads CASSPDRGTYGYTF. The CDR3 nucleotides are TGTGCCAGCTCACCGGACAGGGGGACCTATGGCTACACCTTC.

This clone was seen a few times. The chain recombines TRBV11-3 with TRBJ2-1; D is unclear. The CDR3 consists of 14 residues. V dropped 5 bases and J dropped 0 bases, with 8 bases sitting between them. Germline CDR1 is SGHNT and CDR2 is YENEEA. For the CDR3, the DNA is TGTGCCAGCAGCGAGATGAGCTCCTACAATGAGCAGTTCTTC. This sequence encodes CASSEMSSYNEQFF.

In its sample, this clone was seen a few times. In DNA form, the CDR3 reads TGTGCCAGCAGCTTCAGGACTAGCGCTTACAATGAGCAGTTCTTC. Translation gives CASSFRTSAYNEQFF. The rearrangement joins TRBV11-3 to TRBJ2-1; 9 bases line up with TRBD2. V lost 3 bases, J lost 4 bases, and 4 bases stayed unmatched. The CDR3 runs 15 residues. CDR1 and CDR2 from the germline V gene are SGHNT and YENEEA. The whole variable domain, filled in from reference TRBV11-3 and TRBJ2-1, reads EAGVVQSPRYKIIEKKQPVAFWCNPISGHNTLYWYLQNLGQGPELLIRYENEEAVDDSQLPKDRFSAERLKGVDSTLKIQPAELGDSAVYLCASSFRTSAYNEQFFGPGTRLTVL.

This clone is labeled as medium-sized. The chain joins TRBV11-3 to TRBJ2-7; no clear D. The germline V gene has CDR1 SGHNT and CDR2 YENEEA. This CDR3 spans 15 amino acids. Trimming took 5 bases from V and 3 from J, leaving 17 bases between them. The CDR3 DNA sequence: TGTGCCAGCAGCCTCCTCTTTCGAGAACTCTACGAGCAGTACTTC. Protein: CASSLLFRELYEQYF.

Sample share makes this clone medium-sized. This rearrangement joins TRBV11-3 to TRBJ2-2; the D gene could be TRBD1 or TRBD2 (5 bases each). This CDR3 contains 16 residues. Germline V gene sequence: CDR1 SGHNT, CDR2 YENEEA. Trimming took off 7 bases at V and 1 base at J, with 16 bases between the two ends. The CDR3 here is CASNPTGTGNTGELFF. CDR3 sequence (DNA): TGTGCCAGCAACCCTACTGGGACCGGGAACACCGGGGAGCTGTTTTTT.

This clone was observed a handful of times. The rearrangement uses TRBV7-1 and TRBJ2-1, with D hard to call. TRBV7-1 is classed as an ORF, of uncertain function. CDR3 length: 14 residues. V was shortened by 3 bases and J by 5 bases, with 11 bases between the two germline ends. The CDR3 loop is CASSSYGVNNEQFF. The CDR3 nucleotides are TGTGCCAGCAGCTCGTACGGAGTTAACAATGAGCAGTTCTTC.

The CDR3 is CASSLEAGPTNYGYTF. CDR3 DNA: TGCGCCAGCAGCTTGGAAGCAGGGCCGACTAACTATGGCTACACCTTC. The rearrangement joins TRBV5-1 to TRBJ1-2; TRBD1 might be the D (5 bases). The V gene's germline CDR1 is SGHRS and CDR2 YFSETQ. Trimming removed 0 bases at V and 0 bases at J, with 12 bases between. This CDR3 region has 16 residues.

V usage is TRBV5-1 and J usage is TRBJ2-3; D is unresolved. The V end was cut by 5 bases, the J end by 0 bases, with 16 bases between. The CDR3 consists of 16 residues. Looked up from germline, CDR1 is SGHRS and CDR2 is YFSETQ. The CDR3 sequence: CASRRTYTSSTDTQYF. In DNA form, the CDR3 reads TGCGCCAGCAGGCGCACTTATACTTCTAGCACAGATACGCAGTATTTT.